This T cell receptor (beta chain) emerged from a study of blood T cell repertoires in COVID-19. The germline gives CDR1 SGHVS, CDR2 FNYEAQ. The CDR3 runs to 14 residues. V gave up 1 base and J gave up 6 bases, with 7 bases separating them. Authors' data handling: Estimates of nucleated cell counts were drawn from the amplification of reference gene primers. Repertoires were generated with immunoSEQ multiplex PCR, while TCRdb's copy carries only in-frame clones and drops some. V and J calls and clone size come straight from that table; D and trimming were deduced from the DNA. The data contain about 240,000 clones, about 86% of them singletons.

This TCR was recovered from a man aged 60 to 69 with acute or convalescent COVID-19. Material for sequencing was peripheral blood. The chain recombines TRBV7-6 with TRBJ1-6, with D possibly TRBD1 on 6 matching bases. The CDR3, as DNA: TGTGCCAGCAGCTTAGAAGGGGGTAATTCACCCCTCCACTTT. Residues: CASSLEGGNSPLHF.